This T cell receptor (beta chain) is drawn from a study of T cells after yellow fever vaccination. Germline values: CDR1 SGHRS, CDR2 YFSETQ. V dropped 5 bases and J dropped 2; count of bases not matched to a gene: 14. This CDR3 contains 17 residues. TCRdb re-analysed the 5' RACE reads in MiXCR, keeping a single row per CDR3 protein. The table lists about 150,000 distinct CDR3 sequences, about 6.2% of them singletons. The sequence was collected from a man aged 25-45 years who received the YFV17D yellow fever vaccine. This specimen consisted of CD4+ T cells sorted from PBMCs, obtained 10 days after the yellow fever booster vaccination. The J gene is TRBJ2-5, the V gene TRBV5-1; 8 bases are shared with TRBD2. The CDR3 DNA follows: TGCGCCAGCAGTCGGCCTGCACTAGCGGTAAATCAAGAGACCCAGTACTTC. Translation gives CASSRPALAVNQETQYF.